This TCR beta chain was sequenced in a study of T-cell memory formation after mild COVID-19. Study background: TCR clusters were largely donor specific.

The V end lost 6 bases, the J end lost 8 bases, and 14 bases lay between the germline ends. The CDR3 runs to 13 residues. Germline V gene data show CDR1 as SNHLY and CDR2 as FYNNEI. This clonotype has more than one count but fewer than ten. The antigen is unknown. The study, taken as a whole, reports: Pre-infection memory held some responding clones, suggesting pre-existing cross-reactive T cells responded. Of the contracting clones, CD4+ ones lay mainly in CM and EM, and CD8+ ones in EMRA.

From the 5' RACE reads, TCRdb called clonotypes with MiXCR, one entry per CDR3 protein. Of 200,000 to 300,000 distinct CDR3 sequences listed, approximately 15% are singletons. This TCR was recovered from an adult woman who had mild COVID-19 (a few samples of this study predate the infection). Cell type and time point are not known. V and J are TRBV2 and TRBJ2-1; TRBD2 is a possible D gene (6 bases). Sequencing was performed on PBMCs or a T cell subset sorted from them (not recorded which). CDR3 in amino acids: CASRTTSTHEQFF. The CDR3, as DNA: TGTGCCAGCAGAACCACTAGCACCCATGAGCAGTTCTTC. The full variable domain, its missing parts supplied by reference TRBV2 and TRBJ2-1, is EPEVTQTPSHQVTQMGQEVILRCVPISNHLYFYWYRQILGQKVEFLVSFYNNEISEKSEIFDDQFSVERPDGSNFTLKIRSTKLEDSAMYFCASRTTSTHEQFFGPGTRLTVL.